This T cell receptor (beta chain) was captured in a study of blood T cell repertoires in COVID-19. Study summary: Collection of acute and convalescent COVID-19 samples took place in the United States, Italy and Spain. The analysed material was cDNA or gDNA that came from T cells, B-cell-depleted T cells, or PBMCs.

Between the trimmed V and J ends, which lost 0 bases and 0 bases, there was a span of 12 bases. The CDR3 extends over 17 amino acids. Per the germline V gene, CDR1 is SGHDN and CDR2 is FVKESK. Original data processing: Amplification from reference gene primers served as the basis for estimated nucleated cell counts. This table comes from immunoSEQ multiplex PCR, and its TCRdb copy is limited to in-frame clones, with some not included. D and trimming come from the DNA, and the V and J calls and clone size come from that table. The repertoire consists of just under 80,000 clones, with approximately 78% occurring once and the leading ten covering about 35%. This clone has just one count.

This chain connects TRBV14 to TRBJ2-1; TRBD2 is a possible D gene (6 bases). The TCR originated in a woman aged 65 to 85 with acute or convalescent COVID-19. The sequencing input was peripheral blood. CDR3 bases: TGTGCCAGCAGCCAAGATTTTAGCGGAGGCTCCTACAATGAGCAGTTCTTC. As protein: CASSQDFSGGSYNEQFF.